The clone carrying this T cell receptor beta chain showed up many times. The CDR3 covers 14 residues. V shed 7 bases and J 10 bases; nucleotides not matched to a gene: 12. TCRdb re-analysed the RT-PCR reads in MiXCR, keeping a single row per CDR3 protein. This sample has 650,000 to 800,000 distinct CDR3 sequences, with approximately 14% found just once. This rearrangement joins TRBV12-3 or TRBV12-4 to TRBJ1-4; 7 bases match TRBD1. This receptor was obtained from a female donor in good health, serving as a healthy control. The specimen was memory CD4+ T cells from blood. The CDR3 protein is CASTPGTVIGKLFF. The CDR3 DNA reads as TGTGCCAGCACTCCGGGGACAGTGATAGGAAAACTGTTTTTT.